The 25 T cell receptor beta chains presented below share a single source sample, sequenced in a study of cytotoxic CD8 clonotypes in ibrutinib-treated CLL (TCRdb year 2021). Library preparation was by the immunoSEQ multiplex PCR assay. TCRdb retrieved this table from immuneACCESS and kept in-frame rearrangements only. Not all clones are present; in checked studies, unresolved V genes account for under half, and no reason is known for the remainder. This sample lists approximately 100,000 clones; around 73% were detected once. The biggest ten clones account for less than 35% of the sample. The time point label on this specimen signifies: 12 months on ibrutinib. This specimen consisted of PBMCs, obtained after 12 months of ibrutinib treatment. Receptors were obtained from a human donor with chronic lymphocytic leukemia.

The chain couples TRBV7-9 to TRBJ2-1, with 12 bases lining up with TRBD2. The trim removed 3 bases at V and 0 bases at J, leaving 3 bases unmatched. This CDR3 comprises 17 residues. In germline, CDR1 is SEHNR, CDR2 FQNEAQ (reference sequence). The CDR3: CASSFLAGGSSYNEQFF. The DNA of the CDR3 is TGTGCCAGCAGCTTTCTAGCGGGGGGGAGCTCCTACAATGAGCAGTTCTTC.

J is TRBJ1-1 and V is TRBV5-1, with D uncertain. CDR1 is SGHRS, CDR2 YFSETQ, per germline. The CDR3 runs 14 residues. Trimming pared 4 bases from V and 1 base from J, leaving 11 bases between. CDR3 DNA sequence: TGCGCCAGCAGCCCGGCGGGGAGGAACACTGAAGCTTTCTTT. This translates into CASSPAGRNTEAFF.

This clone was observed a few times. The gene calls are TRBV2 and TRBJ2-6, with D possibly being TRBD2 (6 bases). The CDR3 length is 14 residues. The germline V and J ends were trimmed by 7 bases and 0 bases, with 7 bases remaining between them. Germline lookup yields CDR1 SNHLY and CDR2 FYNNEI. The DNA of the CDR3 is TGTGCCAGCACGGGGGACTCTGGGGCCAACGTCCTGACTTTC. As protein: CASTGDSGANVLTF.

The CDR3 bases are TGTGCCAGCGAAGGGACAGGGTACCTCTCTGGGGCCAACGTCCTGACTTTC. It encodes CASEGTGYLSGANVLTF. The V gene is TRBV25-1, the J gene TRBJ2-6, with TRBD1 identical over 9 bases. The germline CDR1 and CDR2 sequences are MGHDK and SYGVNS. V dropped 8 bases and J dropped 0; count of bases not matched to a gene: 8. CDR3 size: 17 residues. Full variable domain (outside the CDR3, taken from reference TRBV25-1 and TRBJ2-6): EADIYQTPRYLVIGTGKKITLECSQTMGHDKMYWYQQDPGMELHLIHYSYGVNSTEKGDLSSESTVSRIRTEHFPLTLESARPSHTSQYLCASEGTGYLSGANVLTFGAGSRLTVL.

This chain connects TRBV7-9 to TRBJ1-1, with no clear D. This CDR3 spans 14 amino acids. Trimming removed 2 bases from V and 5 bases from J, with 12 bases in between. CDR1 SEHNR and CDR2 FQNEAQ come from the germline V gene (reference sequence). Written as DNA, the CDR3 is TGTGCCAGCAGCTTAAGGGAAGGGATAACTGAAGCTTTCTTT. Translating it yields CASSLREGITEAFF.

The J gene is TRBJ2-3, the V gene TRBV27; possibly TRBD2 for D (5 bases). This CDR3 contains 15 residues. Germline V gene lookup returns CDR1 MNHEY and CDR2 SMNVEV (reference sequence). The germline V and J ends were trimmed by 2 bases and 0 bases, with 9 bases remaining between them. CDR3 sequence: CASSLDYRSTDTQYF. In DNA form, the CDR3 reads TGTGCCAGCAGTTTAGACTATCGTAGCACAGATACGCAGTATTTT.

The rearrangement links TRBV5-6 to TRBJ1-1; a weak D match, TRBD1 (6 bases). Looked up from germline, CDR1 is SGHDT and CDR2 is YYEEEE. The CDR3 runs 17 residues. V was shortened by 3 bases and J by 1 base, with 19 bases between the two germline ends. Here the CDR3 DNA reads TGTGCCAGCAGCTCGGGACACTTCCTTACTAGGAACACTGAAGCTTTCTTT. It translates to CASSSGHFLTRNTEAFF.

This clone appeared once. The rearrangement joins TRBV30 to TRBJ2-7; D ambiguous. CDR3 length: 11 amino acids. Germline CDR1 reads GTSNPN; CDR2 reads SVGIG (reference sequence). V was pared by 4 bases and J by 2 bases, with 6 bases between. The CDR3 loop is CAWTDTYEQYF. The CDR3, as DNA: TGTGCCTGGACCGATACCTACGAGCAGTACTTC.

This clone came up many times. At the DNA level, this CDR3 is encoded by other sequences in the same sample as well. CDR3 amino acids: CSVWENTEAFF. The CDR3 nucleotides read TGCAGTGTCTGGGAGAACACTGAAGCTTTCTTT. The chain recombines TRBV29-1 with TRBJ1-1; D is undetermined. The CDR3 has 11 residues. Per germline, CDR1 SQVTM and CDR2 ANQGSEA.

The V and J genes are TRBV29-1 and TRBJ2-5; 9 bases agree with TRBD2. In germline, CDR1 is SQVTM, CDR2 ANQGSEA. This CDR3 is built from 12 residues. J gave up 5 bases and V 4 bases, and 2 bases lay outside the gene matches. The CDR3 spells CSVGSGGETQYF. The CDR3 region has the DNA TGCAGCGTTGGTAGCGGGGGTGAGACCCAGTACTTC. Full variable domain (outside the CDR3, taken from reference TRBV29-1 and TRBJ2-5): SAVISQKPSRDICQRGTSLTIQCQVDSQVTMMFWYRQQPGQSLTLIATANQGSEATYESGFVIDKFPISRPNLTFSTLTVSNMSPEDSSIYLCSVGSGGETQYFGPGTRLLVL.

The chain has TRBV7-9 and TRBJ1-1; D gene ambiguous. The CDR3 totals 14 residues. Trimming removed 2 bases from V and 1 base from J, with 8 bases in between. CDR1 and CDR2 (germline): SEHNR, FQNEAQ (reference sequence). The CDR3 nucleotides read TGTGCCAGCAGCTTACCTTTACCGAACACTGAAGCTTTCTTT. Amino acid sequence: CASSLPLPNTEAFF.

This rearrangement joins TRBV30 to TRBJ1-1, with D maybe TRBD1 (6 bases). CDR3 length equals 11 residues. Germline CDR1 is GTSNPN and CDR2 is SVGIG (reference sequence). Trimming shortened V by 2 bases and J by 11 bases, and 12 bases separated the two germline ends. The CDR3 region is CAWSPGAMAFF. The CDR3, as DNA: TGTGCCTGGAGTCCAGGGGCGATGGCTTTCTTT.

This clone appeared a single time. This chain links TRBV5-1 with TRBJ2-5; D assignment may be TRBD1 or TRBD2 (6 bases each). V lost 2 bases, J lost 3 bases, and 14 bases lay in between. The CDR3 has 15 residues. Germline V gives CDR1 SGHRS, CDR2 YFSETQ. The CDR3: CASSLQGGKKETQYF. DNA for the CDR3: TGCGCCAGCAGCTTACAAGGGGGGAAAAAAGAGACCCAGTACTTC.

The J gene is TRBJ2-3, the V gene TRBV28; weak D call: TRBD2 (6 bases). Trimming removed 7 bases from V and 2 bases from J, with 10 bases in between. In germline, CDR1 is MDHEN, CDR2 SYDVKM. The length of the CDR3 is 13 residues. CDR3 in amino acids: CASIGRDTDTQYF. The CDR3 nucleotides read TGTGCCAGCATAGGGCGGGACACAGATACGCAGTATTTT.

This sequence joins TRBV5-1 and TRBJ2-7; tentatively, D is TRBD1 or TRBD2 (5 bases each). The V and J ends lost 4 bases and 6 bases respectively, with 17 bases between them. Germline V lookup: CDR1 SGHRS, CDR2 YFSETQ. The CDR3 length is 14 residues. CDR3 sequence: CASSISGTNPEQYF. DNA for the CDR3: TGCGCCAGCAGCATCTCCGGGACGAATCCCGAGCAGTACTTC.

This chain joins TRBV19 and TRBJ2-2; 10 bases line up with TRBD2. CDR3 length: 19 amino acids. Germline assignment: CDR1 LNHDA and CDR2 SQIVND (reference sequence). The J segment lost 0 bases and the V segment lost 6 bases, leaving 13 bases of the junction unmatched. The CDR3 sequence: CASRILAGGRFANTGELFF. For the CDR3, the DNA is TGTGCCAGTAGAATCTTAGCGGGGGGTCGGTTCGCGAACACCGGGGAGCTGTTTTTT. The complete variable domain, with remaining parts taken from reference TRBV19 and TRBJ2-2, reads DGGITQSPKYLFRKEGQNVTLSCEQNLNHDAMYWYRQDPGQGLRLIYYSQIVNDFQKGDIAEGYSVSREKKESFPLTVTSAQKNPTAFYLCASRILAGGRFANTGELFFGEGSRLTVL.

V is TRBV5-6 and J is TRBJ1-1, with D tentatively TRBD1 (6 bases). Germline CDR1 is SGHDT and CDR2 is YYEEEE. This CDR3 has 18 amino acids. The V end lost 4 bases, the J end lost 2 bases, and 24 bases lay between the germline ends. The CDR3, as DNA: TGTGCCAGCAGCCCCAAAGGAGCAGGGGCGAGACCTAACACTGAAGCTTTCTTT. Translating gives CASSPKGAGARPNTEAFF.

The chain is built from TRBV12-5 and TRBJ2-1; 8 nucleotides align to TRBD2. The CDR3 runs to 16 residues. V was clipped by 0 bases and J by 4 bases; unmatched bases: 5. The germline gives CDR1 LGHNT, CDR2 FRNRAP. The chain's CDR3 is CASGLVRAGAYNEQFF. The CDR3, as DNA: TGTGCTAGTGGTTTGGTACGAGCGGGGGCTTACAATGAGCAGTTCTTC.

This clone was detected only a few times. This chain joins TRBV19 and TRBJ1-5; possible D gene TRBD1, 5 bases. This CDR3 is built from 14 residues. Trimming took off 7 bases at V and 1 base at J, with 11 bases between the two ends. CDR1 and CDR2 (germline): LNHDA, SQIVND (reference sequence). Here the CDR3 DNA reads TGTGCCAGTAACAATCGGGGGAGCAATCAGCCCCAGCATTTT. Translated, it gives CASNNRGSNQPQHF. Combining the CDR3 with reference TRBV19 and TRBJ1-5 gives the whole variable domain DGGITQSPKYLFRKEGQNVTLSCEQNLNHDAMYWYRQDPGQGLRLIYYSQIVNDFQKGDIAEGYSVSREKKESFPLTVTSAQKNPTAFYLCASNNRGSNQPQHFGDGTRLSIL.

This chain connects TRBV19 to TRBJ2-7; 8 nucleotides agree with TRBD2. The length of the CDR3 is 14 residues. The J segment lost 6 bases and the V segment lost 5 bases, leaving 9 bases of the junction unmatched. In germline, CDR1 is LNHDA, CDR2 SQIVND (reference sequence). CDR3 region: CASSSGLVVAEQYF. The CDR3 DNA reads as TGTGCCAGTAGTTCGGGACTAGTAGTTGCCGAGCAGTACTTC.

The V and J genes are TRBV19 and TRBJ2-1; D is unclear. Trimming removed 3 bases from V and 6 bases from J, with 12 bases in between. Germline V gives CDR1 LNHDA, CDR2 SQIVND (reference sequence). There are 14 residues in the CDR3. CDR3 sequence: CASSMGGRSNEQFF. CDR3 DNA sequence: TGTGCCAGTAGTATGGGTGGCAGGAGCAATGAGCAGTTCTTC.

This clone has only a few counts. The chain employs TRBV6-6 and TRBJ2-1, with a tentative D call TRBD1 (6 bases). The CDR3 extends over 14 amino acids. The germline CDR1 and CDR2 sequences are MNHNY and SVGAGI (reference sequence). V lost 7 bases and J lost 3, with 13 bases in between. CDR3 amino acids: CASTERGHYNEQFF. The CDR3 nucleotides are TGTGCCAGCACCGAACGGGGACACTACAATGAGCAGTTCTTC.

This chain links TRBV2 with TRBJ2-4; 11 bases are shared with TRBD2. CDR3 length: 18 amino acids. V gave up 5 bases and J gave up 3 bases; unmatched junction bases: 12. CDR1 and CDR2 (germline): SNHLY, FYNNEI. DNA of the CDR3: TGTGCCAGCAGTTTCAGACTAGCGGGGATCGGTAACAAAAACATTCAGTACTTC. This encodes CASSFRLAGIGNKNIQYF.

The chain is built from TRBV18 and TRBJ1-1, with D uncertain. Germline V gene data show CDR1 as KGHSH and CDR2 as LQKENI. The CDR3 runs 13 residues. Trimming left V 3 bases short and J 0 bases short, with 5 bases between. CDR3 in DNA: TGTGCCAGCTCACCCTCCCTGAACACTGAAGCTTTCTTT. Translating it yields CASSPSLNTEAFF.

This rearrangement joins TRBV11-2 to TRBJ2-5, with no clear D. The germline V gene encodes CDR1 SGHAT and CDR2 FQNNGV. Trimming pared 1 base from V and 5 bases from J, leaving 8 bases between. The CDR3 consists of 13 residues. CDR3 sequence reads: CASSLGQLETQYF. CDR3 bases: TGTGCCAGCAGCTTAGGCCAGTTGGAGACCCAGTACTTC.